This T cell receptor beta chain appears in the sequencing data of a study of shared clonotypes between healthy human individuals. This table comes from immunoSEQ multiplex PCR, and its TCRdb copy is limited to in-frame clones, with some not included. Of 110,000 or so clones in the sample, around 66% were seen once. The V end lost 6 bases, the J end lost 3 bases, and 8 bases lay between the germline ends. CDR3 length: 12 amino acids. Germline CDR1 SGHVS, CDR2 FQNEAQ. The origin of this receptor is a woman in her twenties or thirties in good health. The V gene is TRBV7-8, the J gene TRBJ1-1; D is possibly TRBD1 (5 bases). Sequenced input: memory CD8+ T cells sorted from blood. As to subset: CD45RO+ cells pooled with CCR7-negative TemRA cells. CDR3 region: CASRWGDTEAFF. The CDR3 region has the DNA TGTGCCAGCAGATGGGGCGACACTGAAGCTTTCTTT. The whole variable domain, remainder taken from reference TRBV7-8 and TRBJ1-1, is GAGVSQSPRYKVAKRGQDVALRCDPISGHVSLFWYQQALGQGPEFLTYFQNEAQLDKSGLPSDRFFAERPEGSVSTLKIQRTQQEDSAVYLCASRWGDTEAFFGQGTRLTVV.